These 10 T cell receptor beta chains came from one sample sequenced in a study of blood T cell repertoires in COVID-19. Sequencing was performed with immunoSEQ multiplex PCR; in TCRdb, only in-frame clones are kept and a portion is missing. There are 70,000 or so clones in the sample; 75% to 85% occur only once, and roughly 50% lies in the top ten. The source material was peripheral blood. The receptors stem from a human donor in a cohort sampled during active COVID-19.

The J gene is TRBJ1-3, the V gene TRBV7-2; D is possibly TRBD1 (5 bases). V gave up 3 bases and J gave up 0 bases, with 9 bases separating them. The length of the CDR3 is 15 residues. Germline CDR1 reads SGHTA; CDR2 reads FQGNSA. The CDR3 DNA reads TGTGCCAGCAGCTTTACAGGAGTCTCTGGAAACACCATATATTTT. It specifies CASSFTGVSGNTIYF.

This clone was seen a few times. The gene calls are TRBV5-6 and TRBJ1-6; perhaps TRBD1 as D (6 bases). The V gene lost 5 bases and the J gene lost 10 bases, with 16 bases spanning the gap. Germline loops: CDR1 SGHDT, CDR2 YYEEEE. This CDR3 is built from 14 residues. This chain's CDR3 is CASRLTGSRSPLHF. The CDR3 coding sequence is TGTGCCAGCAGATTAACAGGGTCGAGGTCACCCCTCCACTTT.

The chain combines TRBV19 with TRBJ1-6; no firm D call. Germline assignment: CDR1 LNHDA and CDR2 SQIVND (reference sequence). The CDR3 spans 18 residues. V lost 6 bases, J lost 0 bases, and 18 bases lay in between. The chain's CDR3 is CASSDSFGGSSYNSPLHF. In nucleotides, the CDR3 is TGTGCCAGTAGCGATAGCTTTGGCGGGAGCTCCTATAATTCACCCCTCCACTTT.

This clone was recorded only once. This chain links TRBV6-4 with TRBJ2-1; 9 bases map to TRBD1. The CDR3 extends over 16 amino acids. In germline, CDR1 is MRHNA, CDR2 SNTAGT. V lost 5 bases and J lost 3; bases outside the gene matches: 8. The CDR3 bases are TGTGCCAGCAGTCCCGGGACAGGGAAGGGCTACAATGAGCAGTTCTTC. It specifies CASSPGTGKGYNEQFF.

The chain employs TRBV9 and TRBJ2-6; tentative D call: TRBD1 (5 bases). Germline assignment: CDR1 SGDLS and CDR2 YYNGEE. The CDR3 length is 18 residues. V lost 0 bases to trimming and J lost 0 bases, with 13 bases between them. CDR3 in DNA: TGTGCCAGCAGCGTAGCCCCAACAGGCTCCTCTGGGGCCAACGTCCTGACTTTC. Protein sequence: CASSVAPTGSSGANVLTF.

The chain couples TRBV5-1 to TRBJ2-5; D is undetermined. V lost 2 bases, J lost 5 bases, and 7 bases lay in between. Germline-derived CDR1 and CDR2 are SGHRS and YFSETQ. This CDR3 region has 12 residues. The CDR3 is CASSFSSETQYF. CDR3 bases: TGCGCCAGCAGCTTCTCCTCTGAGACCCAGTACTTC.

A single count supports this clone. CDR3 in DNA: TGTGCCAGCAGCATCACTGGCGGGAGTAGAAATGAGCAGTTCTTC. It specifies CASSITGGSRNEQFF. The genes are TRBV5-4 and TRBJ2-1, with 7 bases fitting TRBD2. In germline, CDR1 is SGHNT, CDR2 YYREEE (reference sequence). V shed 4 bases, J shed 7 bases, and the junction held 11 bases outside the gene matches. CDR3 size: 15 residues.

The genes are TRBV28 and TRBJ1-4; 7 bases fit TRBD1. From germline, CDR1 is MDHEN and CDR2 SYDVKM. The CDR3 covers 15 residues. V lost 8 bases, J lost 5 bases, and 11 bases stayed unmatched. The CDR3 DNA is TGTGCCAGCGCTCCCCCGGGACAGCAGAATGAAAAACTGTTTTTT. Its protein is CASAPPGQQNEKLFF.

V gene TRBV6-9 combines with J gene TRBJ1-1; 12 nucleotides agree with TRBD1. The J segment lost 9 bases and the V segment lost 4 bases, leaving 6 bases of the junction unmatched. The CDR3 has 14 residues. Germline-derived CDR1 and CDR2 are MNHGY and SVAAGI. The CDR3 protein is CASSWVGQGAQAFF. DNA of the CDR3: TGTGCCAGCAGTTGGGTGGGACAGGGGGCACAAGCTTTCTTT.

V usage is TRBV19 and J usage is TRBJ1-2, with 11 bases lining up with TRBD1. The germline CDR1 and CDR2 sequences are LNHDA and SQIVND (reference sequence). This CDR3 is built from 15 residues. Trimming removed 5 bases from V and 4 bases from J; junction bases left unmatched: 6. Here the CDR3 reads CASSPGTGGSYGYTF. DNA for the CDR3: TGTGCCAGTAGTCCAGGGACAGGGGGAAGCTATGGCTACACCTTC.